Each of the 27 T cell receptor beta chains below was sequenced from the same sample in a study of shared clonotypes between healthy human individuals. Generated by immunoSEQ multiplex PCR, the TCRdb table keeps only in-frame clones and is missing some. The sample holds approximately 500,000 clones, 75% to 80% seen once. Input material: PBMCs. The source is a woman aged 40-49 years in good health. Some clones in this sample may be carry-over from other donors' samples.

V and J are TRBV15 and TRBJ1-4, with 8 bases fitting TRBD1. Per germline, CDR1 LNHNV and CDR2 YYDKDF (reference sequence). Unmatched junction bases numbered 7, after V lost 2 bases and J lost 8 bases. The CDR3 is made up of 15 amino acids. In nucleotides, the CDR3 is TGTGCCACCAGCAGAACAGGGGGTTCGGTGGAAAAACTGTTTTTT. Translated, it gives CATSRTGGSVEKLFF.

This clone has a single count. The chain recombines TRBV6-5 with TRBJ1-2; no firm D call. Per germline, CDR1 MNHEY and CDR2 SVGAGI. The CDR3 sequence is 14 residues long. V gave up 5 bases and J gave up 4 bases, with 14 bases separating them. Here the CDR3 reads CASSPVRGIYGYTF. The CDR3 DNA sequence: TGTGCCAGCAGTCCCGTACGGGGTATCTATGGCTACACCTTC.

This sequence joins TRBV11-2 and TRBJ1-1; 7 bases are shared with TRBD1. Germline assignment: CDR1 SGHAT and CDR2 FQNNGV. Germline trimming cut 5 bases from V and 5 bases from J; bases unmatched to any gene: 8. This CDR3 spans 14 amino acids. CDR3 coding DNA: TGTGCCAGCAGCCCGACAGGGTGGGGTACTGAAGCTTTCTTT. Residues: CASSPTGWGTEAFF. The full variable domain, in which reference TRBV11-2 and TRBJ1-1 provide the parts outside the CDR3, is EAGVAQSPRYKIIEKRQSVAFWCNPISGHATLYWYQQILGQGPKLLIQFQNNGVVDDSQLPKDRFSAERLKGVDSTLKIQPAKLEDSAVYLCASSPTGWGTEAFFGQGTRLTVV.

About this clone itself: Other DNA sequences of this sample code for an identical CDR3. The chain uses TRBV5-1 and TRBJ2-1, with D unresolved. The CDR3 has 13 residues. Germline V gene data show CDR1 as SGHRS and CDR2 as YFSETQ. The V gene lost 1 base and the J gene lost 0 bases, with 2 bases spanning the gap. In nucleotides, the CDR3 is TGCGCCAGCAGCTTGTCCTCCTACAATGAGCAGTTCTTC. The encoded protein is CASSLSSYNEQFF.

In nucleotides, the CDR3 is TGTGCCAGCAGCCCCCGTCTAGATACGCAGTATTTT. Amino acids: CASSPRLDTQYF. The rearrangement joins TRBV9 to TRBJ2-3; D is uncertain. The CDR3 covers 12 residues. Trimming removed 4 bases from V and 5 bases from J, with 8 bases in between. Germline CDR1 and CDR2: SGDLS and YYNGEE.

V gene TRBV15 combines with J gene TRBJ2-1, with 7 bases identical to TRBD1. The CDR3 is made up of 14 amino acids. The V and J ends lost 3 bases and 8 bases, in that order; junction bases with no gene match: 7. Germline lookup yields CDR1 LNHNV and CDR2 YYDKDF (reference sequence). The CDR3 reads CATSRTGFIDEQFF. In DNA form, the CDR3 reads TGTGCCACCAGCAGGACAGGGTTTATCGATGAGCAGTTCTTC.

The chain is built from TRBV6-5 and TRBJ2-2; 9 nucleotides agree with TRBD1. CDR1 and CDR2 (germline): MNHEY, SVGAGI. Trimming removed 6 bases from V and 4 bases from J; junction bases left unmatched: 6. This CDR3 has 15 amino acids. The CDR3 DNA is TGTGCCAGCAGACTACAGGGGGCGGGCACCGGGGAGCTGTTTTTT. It codes for CASRLQGAGTGELFF.

V is TRBV28 and J is TRBJ2-5; the D call may be TRBD1 or TRBD2 (5 bases each). The germline V gene encodes CDR1 MDHEN and CDR2 SYDVKM. The ends were cut back, 2 bases at V and 11 bases at J, with 27 bases in the middle. The CDR3 spans 17 residues. CDR3 bases: TGTGCCAGCAGTTTAGGTGGGGCTAGCCCGCTGGGAGTGGAGCAGTACTTC. Translation: CASSLGGASPLGVEQYF. The full variable domain, rest sourced from reference TRBV28 and TRBJ2-5, is DVKVTQSSRYLVKRTGEKVFLECVQDMDHENMFWYRQDPGLGLRLIYFSYDVKMKEKGDIPEGYSVSREKKERFSLILESASTNQTSMYLCASSLGGASPLGVEQYFGPGTRLLVL.

The J gene is TRBJ2-3, the V gene TRBV5-1, with TRBD2 matching over 9 bases. With 4 bases clipped from V and 2 bases from J, the junction kept 8 bases outside the gene matches. The CDR3 runs 16 residues. Germline values: CDR1 SGHRS, CDR2 YFSETQ. The CDR3 loop is CASSIRLAENTDTQYF. CDR3 DNA: TGCGCCAGCAGCATACGACTAGCGGAGAACACAGATACGCAGTATTTT.

This chain joins TRBV29-1 and TRBJ1-1, with D possibly TRBD1 on 6 matching bases. Deletions cut 8 bases from V and 6 bases from J, with 16 bases between. From germline, CDR1 is SQVTM and CDR2 ANQGSEA. This CDR3 spans 12 amino acids. CDR3 region: CSSSLGGSEAFF. In DNA form, the CDR3 reads TGCAGCTCCTCTCTCGGGGGCTCTGAAGCTTTCTTT.

The chain links TRBV19 to TRBJ1-2; D gene ambiguous. The germline V gene has CDR1 LNHDA and CDR2 SQIVND (reference sequence). CDR3 length equals 12 residues. V was pared by 1 base and J by 8 bases, with 8 bases between. CDR3 amino acids: CASSIARRGYTF. CDR3 bases: TGTGCCAGTAGTATAGCCCGAAGAGGCTACACCTTC.

In its sample, this clone was seen a few times. V usage is TRBV29-1 and J usage is TRBJ1-1, with 8 nucleotides matching TRBD1. V trimming: 6 bases; J trimming: 9 bases; junction bases outside the gene matches: 6. This CDR3 contains 11 residues. In germline, CDR1 is SQVTM, CDR2 ANQGSEA. CDR3 sequence: CSVLRTGQAFF. The CDR3 DNA reads as TGCAGCGTCTTGAGGACAGGGCAAGCTTTCTTT.

This clone has more than one count but fewer than ten. The rearrangement uses TRBV6-5 and TRBJ1-5; TRBD1 matches 11 bases. Unmatched junction bases numbered 1, after V lost 6 bases and J lost 6 bases. The CDR3 consists of 13 residues. Germline V CDR1 and CDR2: MNHEY, SVGAGI. CDR3 nucleotide sequence: TGTGCCAGCAGGGGACAGGGGGGTCAGCCCCAGCATTTT. The encoded protein is CASRGQGGQPQHF.

This chain uses TRBV5-5 with TRBJ2-5; 9 bases are shared with TRBD2. V trimming: 2 bases; J trimming: 5 bases; junction bases outside the gene matches: 4. This CDR3 is built from 14 residues. The V gene's germline CDR1 is SGHKS and CDR2 YYEKEE (reference sequence). CDR3 nucleotide sequence: TGTGCCAGCAGCTTTAGCGGGAGTCTTGAGACCCAGTACTTC. Translation: CASSFSGSLETQYF.

This clone was seen just once. The CDR3 DNA sequence: TGTGCCAGCAGCTCTGGACAGGGTACCGAGACCCAGTACTTC. Translated: CASSSGQGTETQYF. The chain has TRBV7-2 and TRBJ2-5, with 8 bases identical to TRBD1. Per the germline V gene, CDR1 is SGHTA and CDR2 is FQGNSA. The V gene end was trimmed by 4 bases and the J gene end by 5 bases; junction bases not matched to a gene: 6. This CDR3 is built from 14 residues.

The V gene is TRBV7-9, the J gene TRBJ2-7; TRBD1 might be the D (5 bases). The CDR3 consists of 15 residues. Germline V CDR1 and CDR2: SEHNR, FQNEAQ (reference sequence). V was shortened by 5 bases and J by 1 base, with 15 bases between the two germline ends. Here the CDR3 reads CASSPDSFVSYEQYF. DNA for the CDR3: TGTGCCAGCAGCCCCGACAGCTTCGTATCCTACGAGCAGTACTTC.

The chain uses TRBV30 and TRBJ1-2, with D possibly TRBD1 on 6 matching bases. Germline V gene data show CDR1 as GTSNPN and CDR2 as SVGIG (reference sequence). The CDR3 spans 14 residues. Between the trimmed V and J ends, which lost 3 bases and 2 bases, there was a span of 13 bases. The CDR3 DNA sequence: TGTGCCTGGAGATTAGCAGGGGACAACTATGGCTACACCTTC. Amino acids: CAWRLAGDNYGYTF. The entire variable domain, with the rest obtained from reference TRBV30 and TRBJ1-2, is as follows: SQTIHQWPATLVQPVGSPLSLECTVEGTSNPNLYWYRQAAGRGLQLLFYSVGIGQISSEVPQNLSASRPQDRQFILSSKKLLLSDSGFYLCAWRLAGDNYGYTFGSGTRLTVV.

This clone was observed once. The chain is built from TRBV7-2 and TRBJ1-1; TRBD1 agrees at 7 bases. After removal of 5 bases from V and 1 base from J, the junction contained 4 bases not matched to a gene. CDR1 is SGHTA, CDR2 FQGNSA, per germline. The CDR3 sequence is 14 residues long. The CDR3 protein is CASSGNRGNTEAFF. The DNA for the CDR3 is TGTGCCAGCAGCGGAAACAGGGGGAACACTGAAGCTTTCTTT.

This rearrangement joins TRBV7-2 to TRBJ1-5, with a tentative D call TRBD1 (6 bases). CDR3 size: 14 residues. From germline, CDR1 is SGHTA and CDR2 FQGNSA. V was clipped by 5 bases and J by 7 bases, with 15 bases between them. The CDR3 DNA is TGTGCCAGCAGCCCGGGACACCCCGAACAGCCCCAGCATTTT. Amino acid sequence: CASSPGHPEQPQHF.

The genes are TRBV2 and TRBJ1-5; D unclear. V lost 6 bases, J lost 7 bases, and 13 bases lay in between. Per germline, CDR1 SNHLY and CDR2 FYNNEI. This CDR3 is built from 13 residues. This CDR3 reads CASSYDTTQPQHF. The CDR3 nucleotides read TGTGCCAGCAGCTACGACACAACCCAGCCCCAGCATTTT.

This chain links TRBV10-3 with TRBJ2-7, with D possibly matching TRBD2 (5 bases). The CDR3 is 13 residues long. The V end was cut by 6 bases, the J end by 3 bases, with 12 bases between. CDR1 ENHRY and CDR2 SYGVKD come from the germline V gene. CDR3 in DNA: TGTGCCATCAGCCTCGGGGATCGCTACGAGCAGTACTTC. Encoded protein: CAISLGDRYEQYF.

The sample holds one count of this clone. The chain carries TRBV28 and TRBJ1-1, with 8 nucleotides matching TRBD1. CDR1 and CDR2 (germline): MDHEN, SYDVKM. V lost 5 bases and J lost 5; bases outside the gene matches: 10. The CDR3 runs to 15 residues. CDR3 sequence (DNA): TGTGCCAGCAGTCAAAGAGGACAGGGTATAACTGAAGCTTTCTTT. Its protein product is CASSQRGQGITEAFF.

The V gene is TRBV6-1, the J gene TRBJ1-1; 10 bases line up with TRBD1. Losses at the gene ends were 5 bases for V and 3 bases for J; bases not matched to a gene: 3. There are 14 residues in the CDR3. Germline V CDR1 and CDR2: MNHNS, SASEGT. As DNA, the CDR3 is TGTGCCAGCAGTAGGACAGGGGGGGACACTGAAGCTTTCTTT. This gives the protein CASSRTGGDTEAFF.

The rearrangement uses TRBV7-3 and TRBJ2-1; 12 bases align to TRBD2. The CDR3 contains 15 residues. Germline CDR1 reads SGHTA; CDR2 reads FQGTGA. Trimming took 5 bases from V and 9 from J; bases not matched to a gene: 8. CDR3 bases: TGTGCCAGCAGCCTCACTAGCGGGAGGTTAGGTGAGCAGTTCTTC. This sequence encodes CASSLTSGRLGEQFF.

The gene calls are TRBV5-5 and TRBJ2-7; TRBD2 matches at 8 bases. The V and J ends lost 2 bases and 4 bases, in that order; junction bases with no gene match: 8. The germline V gene has CDR1 SGHKS and CDR2 YYEKEE (reference sequence). The CDR3 has 15 residues. The CDR3: CASSFGTRPVYEQYF. In DNA, the CDR3 is TGTGCCAGCAGCTTCGGGACTAGGCCTGTGTACGAGCAGTACTTC.

J is TRBJ1-5 and V is TRBV30; 11 nucleotides align to TRBD1. Germline CDR1 and CDR2: GTSNPN and SVGIG (reference sequence). CDR3 size: 16 residues. The V segment lost 1 base and the J segment 1 base; nucleotides outside the gene matches: 3. CDR3: CAWSGTGGWSNQPQHF. The CDR3 coding sequence is TGTGCCTGGAGTGGGACAGGGGGCTGGAGCAATCAGCCCCAGCATTTT.

V usage is TRBV9 and J usage is TRBJ2-7; TRBD2 is a possible D gene (6 bases). V lost 4 bases and J lost 5, with 16 bases in between. The germline V gene encodes CDR1 SGDLS and CDR2 YYNGEE. The CDR3 sequence is 14 residues long. The CDR3 sequence is CASSPAAGRHEQYF. CDR3 nucleotides: TGTGCCAGCAGCCCCGCAGCGGGTAGGCACGAGCAGTACTTC.